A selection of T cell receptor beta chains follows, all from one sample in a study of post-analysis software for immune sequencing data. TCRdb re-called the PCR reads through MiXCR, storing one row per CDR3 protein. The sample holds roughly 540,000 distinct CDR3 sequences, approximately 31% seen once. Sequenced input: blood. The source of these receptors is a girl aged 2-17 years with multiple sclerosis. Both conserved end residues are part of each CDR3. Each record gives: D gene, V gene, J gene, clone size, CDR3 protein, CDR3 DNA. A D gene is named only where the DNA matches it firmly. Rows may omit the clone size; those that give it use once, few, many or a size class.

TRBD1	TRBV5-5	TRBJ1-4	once	CASSFGGQGGEKLFF	TGTGCCAGCAGCTTCGGCGGACAGGGTGGGGAAAAACTGTTTTTT
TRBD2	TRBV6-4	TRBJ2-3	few	CASSLAPLAGGTDTQYF	TGTGCCAGCAGCCTCGCTCCACTAGCGGGGGGCACAGATACGCAGTATTTT
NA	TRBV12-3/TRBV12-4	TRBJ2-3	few	CASSPRGSETDTQYF	TGTGCCAGCAGCCCCCGCGGTTCCGAGACAGATACGCAGTATTTT
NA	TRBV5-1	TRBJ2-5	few	CASSTGTTQETQYF	TGCGCCAGCAGCACCGGGACCACCCAAGAGACCCAGTACTTC
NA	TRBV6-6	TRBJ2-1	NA	CASSLRRSYNEQFF	TGTGCCAGCTCCCTGAGGAGGTCCTACAATGAGCAGTTCTTC
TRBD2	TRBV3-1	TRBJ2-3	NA	CASSQEGLAGGDTQYF	TGTGCCAGCAGCCAAGAAGGACTAGCGGGGGGGGATACGCAGTATTTT
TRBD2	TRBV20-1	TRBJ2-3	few	CSARDILRLAGSLSTDTQYF	TGCAGTGCTAGAGATATCCTCCGACTAGCGGGTTCACTTAGCACAGATACGCAGTATTTT
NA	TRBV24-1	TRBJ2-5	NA	CATSGGGGSQQYF	TGTGCCACCAGTGGAGGGGGAGGGTCGCAGCAGTACTTC
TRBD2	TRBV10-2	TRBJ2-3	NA	CASSEFGLAGSQDTQYF	TGCGCCAGCAGTGAGTTCGGACTAGCGGGGAGCCAGGATACGCAGTATTTT
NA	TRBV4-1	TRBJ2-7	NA	CASSPGTVPYEQYF	TGCGCCAGCAGCCCCGGGACGGTCCCCTACGAGCAGTACTTC
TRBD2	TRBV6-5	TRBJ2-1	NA	CASRLSGSSYSEQFF	TGTGCCAGCAGACTTAGCGGGAGCTCCTACAGTGAGCAGTTCTTC
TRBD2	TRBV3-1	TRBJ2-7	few	CASSQTEPGLARRSQYF	TGTGCCAGCAGCCAAACAGAGCCGGGACTAGCGAGAAGGTCCCAGTACTTC
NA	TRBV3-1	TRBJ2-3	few	CASSQLGPGRADTQYF	TGTGCCAGCAGCCAATTGGGGCCAGGAAGGGCAGATACGCAGTATTTT
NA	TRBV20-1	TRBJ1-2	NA	CSAGADSSYGYTF	TGCAGTGCTGGGGCGGACAGCAGCTATGGCTACACCTTC
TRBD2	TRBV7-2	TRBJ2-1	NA	CASSPVPGLAGSYNEQFF	TGTGCCAGCAGCCCCGTTCCGGGACTAGCGGGTTCCTACAATGAGCAGTTCTTC
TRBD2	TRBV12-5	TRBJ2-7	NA	CASGSSTSDEQYF	TGTGCTAGTGGGTCCTCAACTAGCGACGAGCAGTACTTC
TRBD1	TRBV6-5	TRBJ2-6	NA	CASSFTGVGLRSGANVLTF	TGTGCCAGCAGTTTCACAGGGGTGGGTTTGAGGTCTGGGGCCAACGTCCTGACTTTC
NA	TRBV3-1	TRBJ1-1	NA	CASSWDQSNTEAFF	TGTGCCAGCAGCTGGGACCAATCGAACACTGAAGCTTTCTTT
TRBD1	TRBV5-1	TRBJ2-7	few	CASRLRTGTIYEQYF	TGCGCCAGCAGGCTTAGGACAGGGACGATCTACGAGCAGTACTTC
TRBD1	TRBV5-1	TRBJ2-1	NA	CASRRQGAFNEQFF	TGCGCCAGCAGGCGACAGGGGGCTTTCAATGAGCAGTTCTTC
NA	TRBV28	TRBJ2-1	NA	CASSFQARYSYNEQFF	TGTGCCAGCAGTTTTCAAGCCCGCTACTCCTACAATGAGCAGTTCTTC
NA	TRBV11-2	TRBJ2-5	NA	CASSLGQATQETQYF	TGTGCCAGCAGCTTAGGCCAGGCCACCCAAGAGACCCAGTACTTC
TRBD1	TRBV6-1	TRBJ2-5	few	CASRLAGTGIQETQYF	TGTGCCAGCAGGCTTGCCGGGACAGGGATCCAAGAGACCCAGTACTTC
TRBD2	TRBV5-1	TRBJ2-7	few	CASSPLAGGPEQYF	TGCGCCAGCAGCCCACTAGCGGGGGGCCCCGAGCAGTACTTC
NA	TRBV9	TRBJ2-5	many	CASSPPGTAQETQYF	TGTGCCAGCAGCCCGCCTGGGACGGCGCAAGAGACCCAGTACTTC
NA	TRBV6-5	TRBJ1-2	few	CASSAPGQGAYGYTF	TGTGCCAGCAGTGCCCCGGGACAAGGGGCCTATGGCTACACCTTC
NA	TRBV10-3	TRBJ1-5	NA	CAIRAGDGNQPQHF	TGTGCCATCAGGGCAGGGGACGGCAATCAGCCCCAGCATTTT
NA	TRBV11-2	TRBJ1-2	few	CASSRTVAVGYGYTF	TGTGCCAGCAGCCGTACTGTTGCCGTCGGCTATGGCTACACCTTC
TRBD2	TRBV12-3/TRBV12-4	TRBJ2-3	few	CASRRLAGGSTDTQYF	TGTGCCAGCAGGCGACTAGCGGGGGGCAGCACAGATACGCAGTATTTT
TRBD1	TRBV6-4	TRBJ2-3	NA	CASSDQGADTQYF	TGTGCCAGCAGTGATCAGGGGGCAGATACGCAGTATTTT
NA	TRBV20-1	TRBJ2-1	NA	CSASRALSNNEQFF	TGCAGTGCCTCTCGAGCGCTCTCCAACAATGAGCAGTTCTTC
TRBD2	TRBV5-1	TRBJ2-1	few	CASSLGLAGINEQFF	TGCGCCAGCAGCCTGGGACTAGCGGGAATCAATGAGCAGTTCTTC
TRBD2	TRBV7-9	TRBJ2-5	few	CASSIIGTSGAETQYF	TGTGCCAGCAGCATAATAGGGACTAGCGGGGCAGAGACCCAGTACTTC
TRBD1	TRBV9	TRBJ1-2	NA	CASSAQGALNYGYTF	TGTGCCAGCAGCGCACAGGGGGCGCTTAACTATGGCTACACCTTC
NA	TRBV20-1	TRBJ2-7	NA	CSASPGYPYEQYF	TGCAGTGCTAGCCCAGGGTACCCCTACGAGCAGTACTTC
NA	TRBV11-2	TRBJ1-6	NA	CASSLRGLRDSPLHF	TGTGCCAGCAGCTTAAGGGGCCTGCGTGATTCACCCCTCCACTTT
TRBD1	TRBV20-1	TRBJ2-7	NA	CSARERGQGAEQYF	TGCAGTGCTAGAGAGAGGGGACAGGGTGCCGAGCAGTACTTC
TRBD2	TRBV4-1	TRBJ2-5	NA	CASSQDGAGGQETQYF	TGCGCCAGCAGCCAAGATGGAGCGGGGGGGCAGGAGACCCAGTACTTC
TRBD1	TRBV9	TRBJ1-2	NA	CASSGQGDGYTF	TGTGCCAGCAGCGGACAGGGTGATGGCTACACCTTC
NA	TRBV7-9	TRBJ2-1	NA	CASSLGWSRVSSYNEQFF	TGTGCCAGCAGCTTAGGTTGGTCTAGGGTTAGCTCCTACAATGAGCAGTTCTTC
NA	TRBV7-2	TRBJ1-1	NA	CASSLEPWAEAFF	TGTGCCAGCAGCTTAGAGCCTTGGGCTGAAGCTTTCTTT
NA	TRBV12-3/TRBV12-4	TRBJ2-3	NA	CASQVGDVDTQYF	TGTGCCAGTCAGGTCGGGGATGTGGATACGCAGTATTTT
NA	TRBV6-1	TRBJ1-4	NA	CASSEWAQANEKLFF	TGTGCCAGCAGTGAGTGGGCCCAGGCTAATGAAAAACTGTTTTTT
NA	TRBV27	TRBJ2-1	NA	CASNTGGLENEQFF	TGTGCCAGCAATACCGGGGGGCTCGAAAATGAGCAGTTCTTC
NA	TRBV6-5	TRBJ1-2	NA	CASSYFQGSGKDGYTF	TGTGCCAGCAGTTACTTCCAGGGGAGCGGTAAAGACGGCTACACCTTC
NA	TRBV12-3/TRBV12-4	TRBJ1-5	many	CASSSTGSNQPQHF	TGTGCCAGCAGTTCCACGGGTAGCAATCAGCCCCAGCATTTT